This TCR beta chain came from a study of cytomegalovirus exposure and HLA in healthy donors. The germline CDR1 and CDR2 sequences are SGHDT and YYEEEE. V was clipped by 2 bases and J by 2 bases, with 7 bases between them. The CDR3 runs 14 residues. This PCR relied on a set of 60 Vbeta primers and 13 Jbeta primers. Repertoires were generated with immunoSEQ multiplex PCR, while TCRdb's copy carries only in-frame clones and drops some. The repertoire holds around 260,000 clones, with 80% as singletons. The clonotype originates from a girl under 10 years old in good health and CMV-seronegative. Sequenced input: PBMCs. The gene calls are TRBV5-6 and TRBJ1-4, with unresolved D. The CDR3 nucleotides are TGTGCCAGCAGCTTTGGAGTGACTAATGAAAAACTGTTTTTT. Translating gives CASSFGVTNEKLFF.